This TCR beta chain was recorded in a study of blood T cell repertoires in COVID-19. Study in general: Samples of COVID-19 (acute and convalescent) were obtained from the United States, Italy and Spain. PBMCs, B-cell-depleted T cells, or T cells were the source of the cDNA or gDNA that made up the material.

The method was immunoSEQ multiplex PCR; TCRdb's version includes in-frame clones alone and lacks a portion of them. This repertoire shows about 220,000 clones, less than 85% found once; its top ten account for about 7.2%. The CDR3 has 15 residues. V gave up 4 bases and J gave up 9 bases, with 16 bases separating them. Germline CDR1 and CDR2: KGHSH and LQKENI. The clonotype comes from a woman aged 70-85 years with acute or convalescent COVID-19. The chain joins TRBV18 to TRBJ1-6, with D possibly matching TRBD1 (6 bases). Sequencing input: peripheral blood. CDR3 coding DNA: TGTGCCAGCTCACAAGGCTCAGGGGTCGGTTCACCCCTCCACTTT. This codes for CASSQGSGVGSPLHF.